The entry that follows covers one T cell receptor beta chain sequence. This sample stems from a study of blood T cells in healthy people across ages. At the level of the study: When template switching was applied, about one barcoded beta molecule was captured per two T cells.

Looked up from germline, CDR1 is SGHTA and CDR2 is FQGNSA. V was clipped by 2 bases and J by 7 bases; unmatched bases: 7. This CDR3 spans 15 amino acids. A J-beta primer mix and a sample-barcoded 5' primer were used in a second PCR of roughly 7 to 12 cycles. Unique molecular identifiers of 12 random nucleotides labeled each cDNA. TCRdb redid the calling of the 5' RACE reads with MiXCR, one entry per CDR3 protein. This sample has 1.5 million to 1.9 million distinct CDR3 sequences; 42% occur once, and the top ten carry less than 5%. The chain is built from TRBV7-2 and TRBJ2-1; 8 bases fit TRBD2. The sample taken for sequencing was blood. This TCR derives from a woman between 18 and 29 years old in good health. Here the CDR3 reads CASSLNGGANNEQFF. The CDR3 region has the DNA TGTGCCAGCAGCTTAAACGGGGGGGCCAATAATGAGCAGTTCTTC.